One sample yielded the 16 T cell receptor beta chains listed below, sequenced in a study of blood T cell repertoires in COVID-19. Some clones are missing from TCRdb's copy, which holds only in-frame ones; the method was immunoSEQ multiplex PCR. The sample holds roughly 100,000 clones, about 90% seen once. Material: peripheral blood. The source of these receptors is a woman aged 65 to 85 with acute or convalescent COVID-19.

The chain combines TRBV27 with TRBJ2-5; 7 bases agree with TRBD1. Germline values: CDR1 MNHEY, CDR2 SMNVEV (reference sequence). CDR3 length: 15 residues. J lost 1 base, V lost 6 bases, and 8 bases had no gene match. CDR3 sequence: CASSLQGKGQETQYF. The CDR3 DNA reads TGTGCCAGCAGCTTACAGGGGAAAGGCCAAGAGACCCAGTACTTC.

The CDR3 bases are TGTGCCAGCAGCTTAACCGGACAGACGAGCTCTGGAAACACCATATATTTT. It translates to CASSLTGQTSSGNTIYF. V usage is TRBV7-9 and J usage is TRBJ1-3; D possibly corresponds to TRBD1 (6 bases). This CDR3 spans 17 amino acids. The germline V gene encodes CDR1 SEHNR and CDR2 FQNEAQ (reference sequence). V was pared by 2 bases and J by 0 bases, with 14 bases between.

V gene TRBV19 combines with J gene TRBJ2-1, with unresolved D. The V gene lost 5 bases and the J gene lost 5 bases, with 13 bases spanning the gap. The germline CDR1 and CDR2 sequences are LNHDA and SQIVND (reference sequence). There are 14 residues in the CDR3. CDR3 amino acids: CASSLRLPNNEQFF. DNA of the CDR3: TGTGCCAGTAGTTTAAGACTTCCTAACAATGAGCAGTTCTTC.

The CDR3 nucleotides read TGCGCCAGCAGCCTCGATGAGGAGGGCCGTCGGTATTTT. This gives the protein CASSLDEEGRRYF. The genes are TRBV4-1 and TRBJ2-3, with D maybe TRBD2 (6 bases). V lost 4 bases, J lost 14 bases, and 19 bases lay in between. Germline V gene data show CDR1 as MGHRA and CDR2 as YSYEKL. The CDR3 loop spans 13 amino acids.

V usage is TRBV29-1 and J usage is TRBJ2-7; TRBD2 matches 11 bases. Trimming at V came to 7 bases and at J to 2 bases, leaving 4 bases not matched to a gene. The germline gives CDR1 SQVTM, CDR2 ANQGSEA. There are 13 residues in the CDR3. CDR3 DNA sequence: TGCAGCGCCTCTAGCGGGGGGCCCTACGAGCAGTACTTC. Protein sequence: CSASSGGPYEQYF.

The J gene is TRBJ2-5, the V gene TRBV9, with TRBD2 matching 7 bases. There are 16 residues in the CDR3. Germline CDR1 SGDLS, CDR2 YYNGEE. V gave up 0 bases and J gave up 2 bases; unmatched junction bases: 7. CDR3 coding DNA: TGTGCCAGCAGCGTAGATCTGGGAGGGATACAAGAGACCCAGTACTTC. Translated, it gives CASSVDLGGIQETQYF.

The CDR3 sequence is CASSFTGGRSYEQYF. For the CDR3, the DNA is TGTGCCAGCAGCTTTACAGGGGGCCGCTCCTACGAGCAGTACTTC. The chain couples TRBV5-4 to TRBJ2-7, with 9 bases fitting TRBD1. CDR3 size: 15 residues. Germline CDR1 SGHNT, CDR2 YYREEE (reference sequence). The V and J ends lost 2 bases and 0 bases, in that order; junction bases with no gene match: 3.

The chain uses TRBV29-1 and TRBJ2-3; TRBD2 matches 7 bases. The CDR3 consists of 14 residues. The J segment lost 3 bases and the V segment lost 1 base, leaving 4 bases of the junction unmatched. The V gene's germline CDR1 is SQVTM and CDR2 ANQGSEA. The CDR3 DNA follows: TGCAGCGTTGAAGGGAGGACTAGAACAGATACGCAGTATTTT. Residues: CSVEGRTRTDTQYF.

This clone was recorded once. The chain uses TRBV3-1 (or the pseudogene TRBV3-2) and TRBJ1-1, with D possibly matching TRBD1 (6 bases). Germline V lookup: CDR1 LGHDT, CDR2 YNNKEL (reference sequence). The length of the CDR3 is 14 residues. Trimming pared 1 base from V and 6 bases from J, leaving 12 bases between. The CDR3 reads CASSQGGPGAEAFF. CDR3 sequence (DNA): TGTGCCAGCAGCCAAGGGGGGCCGGGCGCTGAAGCTTTCTTT.

The chain employs TRBV11-2 and TRBJ2-3; 8 bases match TRBD2. CDR1 and CDR2 (germline): SGHAT, FQNNGV. CDR3 length equals 16 residues. Trimming cost V 2 bases and J 4 bases; bases outside gene matches: 8. The chain's CDR3 is CASSLSGGSKADTQYF. CDR3 sequence (DNA): TGTGCCAGCAGCTTATCGGGGGGGAGTAAGGCAGATACGCAGTATTTT.

The V call is TRBV15, the J call TRBJ1-4; D is undetermined. Per germline, CDR1 LNHNV and CDR2 YYDKDF (reference sequence). There are 14 residues in the CDR3. The V gene lost 1 base and the J gene lost 4 bases, with 7 bases spanning the gap. In DNA, the CDR3 is TGTGCCACCAGCAGAGGGGAGGGTAATGAAAAACTGTTTTTT. Its protein product is CATSRGEGNEKLFF. The full variable domain, its missing parts supplied by reference TRBV15 and TRBJ1-4, is DAMVIQNPRYQVTQFGKPVTLSCSQTLNHNVMYWYQQKSSQAPKLLFHYYDKDFNNEADTPDNFQSRRPNTSFCFLDIRSPGLGDTAMYLCATSRGEGNEKLFFGSGTQLSVL.

The chain is built from TRBV14 and TRBJ2-2, with 10 bases that match TRBD2. Germline V gene data show CDR1 as SGHDN and CDR2 as FVKESK. V lost 1 base to trimming and J lost 4 bases; unmatched junction nucleotides: 6. The CDR3 is 17 residues long. Written as DNA, the CDR3 is TGTGCCAGCAGCCAAGTTGCTAGCGGGAGAGGCACCGGGGAGCTGTTTTTT. It is translated as CASSQVASGRGTGELFF.

V usage is TRBV14 and J usage is TRBJ2-2; TRBD2 matches at 9 bases. Germline CDR1 is SGHDN and CDR2 is FVKESK. The CDR3 runs to 14 residues. V dropped 8 bases and J dropped 0; count of bases not matched to a gene: 1. The CDR3 is CASQRGANTGELFF. Here the CDR3 DNA reads TGTGCCAGCCAGCGGGGGGCGAACACCGGGGAGCTGTTTTTT.

V usage is TRBV19 and J usage is TRBJ2-5; TRBD1 agrees at 10 bases. CDR1 and CDR2 from the germline V gene are LNHDA and SQIVND (reference sequence). This CDR3 has 16 residues. Trimming removed 1 base from V and 4 bases from J; junction bases left unmatched: 6. This CDR3 reads CASSIGRGQGRETQYF. For the CDR3, the DNA is TGTGCCAGTAGTATAGGCCGGGGACAGGGGAGAGAGACCCAGTACTTC.

This chain joins TRBV28 and TRBJ1-2; a possible D gene is TRBD1 (6 bases). CDR1 and CDR2 (germline): MDHEN, SYDVKM. This CDR3 is 15 amino acids long. The V end was cut by 5 bases, the J end by 4 bases, with 17 bases between. CDR3 coding DNA: TGTGCCAGCAGTCCTATCCGGACAGCCACCTATGGCTACACCTTC. Translating gives CASSPIRTATYGYTF.

The chain couples TRBV7-3 to TRBJ2-2, with 7 bases identical to TRBD2. The CDR3 runs to 16 residues. CDR1 is SGHTA and CDR2 is FQGTGA in the germline V gene. After removal of 1 base from V and 7 bases from J, the junction contained 9 bases not matched to a gene. As DNA, the CDR3 is TGTGCCAGCAGCTTAAGCGGGACTACAGTGAGCGGGGAGCTGTTTTTT. Protein product: CASSLSGTTVSGELFF. The complete variable domain, with remaining parts taken from reference TRBV7-3 and TRBJ2-2, reads GAGVSQTPSNKVTEKGKYVELRCDPISGHTALYWYRQSLGQGPEFLIYFQGTGAADDSGLPNDRFFAVRPEGSVSTLKIQRTERGDSAVYLCASSLSGTTVSGELFFGEGSRLTVL.